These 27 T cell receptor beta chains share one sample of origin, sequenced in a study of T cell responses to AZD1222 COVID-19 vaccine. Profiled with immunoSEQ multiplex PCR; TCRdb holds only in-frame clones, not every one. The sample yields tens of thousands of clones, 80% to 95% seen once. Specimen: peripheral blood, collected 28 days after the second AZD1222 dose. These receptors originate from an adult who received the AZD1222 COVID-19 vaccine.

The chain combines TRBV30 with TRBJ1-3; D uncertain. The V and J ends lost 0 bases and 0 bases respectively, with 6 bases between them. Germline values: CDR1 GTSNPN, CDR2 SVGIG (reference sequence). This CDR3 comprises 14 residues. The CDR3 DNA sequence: TGTGCCTGGAGTGTAACCATCTCTGGAAACACCATATATTTT. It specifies CAWSVTISGNTIYF.

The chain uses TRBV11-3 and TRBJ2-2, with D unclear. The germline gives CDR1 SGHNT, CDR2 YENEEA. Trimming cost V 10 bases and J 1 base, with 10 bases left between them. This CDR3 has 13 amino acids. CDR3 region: CAISTGNTGELFF. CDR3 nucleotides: TGTGCCATATCCACCGGGAACACCGGGGAGCTGTTTTTT.

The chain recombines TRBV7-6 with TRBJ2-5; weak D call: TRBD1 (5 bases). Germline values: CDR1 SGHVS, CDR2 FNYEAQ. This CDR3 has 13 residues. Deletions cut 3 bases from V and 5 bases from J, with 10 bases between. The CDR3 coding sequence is TGTGCCAGCAGCTTTACAGGTTTGGAGACCCAGTACTTC. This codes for CASSFTGLETQYF.

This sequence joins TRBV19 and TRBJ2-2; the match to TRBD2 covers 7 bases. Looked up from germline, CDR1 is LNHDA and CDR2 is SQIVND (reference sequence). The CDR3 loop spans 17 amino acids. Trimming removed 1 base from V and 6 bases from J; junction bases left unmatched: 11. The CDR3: CASSIGREAGSPGELFF. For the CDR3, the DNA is TGTGCCAGTAGTATAGGCCGGGAGGCGGGGAGTCCCGGGGAGCTGTTTTTT.

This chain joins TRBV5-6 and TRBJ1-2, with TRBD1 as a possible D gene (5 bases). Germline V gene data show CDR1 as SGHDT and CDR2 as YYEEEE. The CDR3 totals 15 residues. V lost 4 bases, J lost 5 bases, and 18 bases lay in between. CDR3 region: CASSAFQGGFYGYTF. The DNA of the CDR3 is TGTGCCAGCAGCGCATTCCAGGGAGGGTTTTATGGCTACACCTTC.

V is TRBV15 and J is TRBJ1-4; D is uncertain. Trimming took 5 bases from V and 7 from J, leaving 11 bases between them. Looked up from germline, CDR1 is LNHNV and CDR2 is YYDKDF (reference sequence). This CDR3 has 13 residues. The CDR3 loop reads CATSGLNSEKLFF. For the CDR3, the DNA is TGTGCCACCAGCGGGCTGAATAGTGAAAAACTGTTTTTT.

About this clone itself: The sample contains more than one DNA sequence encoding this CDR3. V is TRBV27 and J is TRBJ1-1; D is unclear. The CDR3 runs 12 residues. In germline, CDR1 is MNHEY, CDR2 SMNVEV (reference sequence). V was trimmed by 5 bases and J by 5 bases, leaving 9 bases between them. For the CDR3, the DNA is TGTGCCAGCAGTCGGGGTGGGACTGAAGCTTTCTTT. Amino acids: CASSRGGTEAFF.

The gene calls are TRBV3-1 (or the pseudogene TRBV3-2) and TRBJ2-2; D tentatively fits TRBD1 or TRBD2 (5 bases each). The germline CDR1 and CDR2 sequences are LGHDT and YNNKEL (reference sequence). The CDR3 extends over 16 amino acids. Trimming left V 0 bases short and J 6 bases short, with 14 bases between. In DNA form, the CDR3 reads TGTGCCAGCAGCCAAGACTCCGGGACCTTGGCCGGGGAGCTGTTTTTT. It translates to CASSQDSGTLAGELFF.

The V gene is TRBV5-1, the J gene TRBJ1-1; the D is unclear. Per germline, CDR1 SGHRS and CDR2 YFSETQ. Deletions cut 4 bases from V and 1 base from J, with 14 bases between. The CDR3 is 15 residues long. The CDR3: CASSLPRERNTEAFF. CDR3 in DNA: TGCGCCAGCAGCCTCCCCCGGGAGAGGAACACTGAAGCTTTCTTT.

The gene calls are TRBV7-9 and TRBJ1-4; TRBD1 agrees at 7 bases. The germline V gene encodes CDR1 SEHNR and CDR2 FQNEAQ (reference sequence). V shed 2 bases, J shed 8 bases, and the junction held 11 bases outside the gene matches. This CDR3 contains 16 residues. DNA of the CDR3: TGTGCCAGCAGCTTAAAAAAGGGACAGTTCGTCGAAAAACTGTTTTTT. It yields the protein CASSLKKGQFVEKLFF. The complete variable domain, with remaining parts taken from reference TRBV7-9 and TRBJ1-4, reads DTGVSQNPRHKITKRGQNVTFRCDPISEHNRLYWYRQTLGQGPEFLTYFQNEAQLEKSRLLSDRFSAERPKGSFSTLEIQRTEQGDSAMYLCASSLKKGQFVEKLFFGSGTQLSVL.

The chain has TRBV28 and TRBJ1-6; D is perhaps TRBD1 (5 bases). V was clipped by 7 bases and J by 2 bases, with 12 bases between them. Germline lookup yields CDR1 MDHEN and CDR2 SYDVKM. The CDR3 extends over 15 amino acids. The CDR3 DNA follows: TGTGCCAGCACGGAGACGGGACCCTATAATTCACCCCTCCACTTT. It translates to CASTETGPYNSPLHF.

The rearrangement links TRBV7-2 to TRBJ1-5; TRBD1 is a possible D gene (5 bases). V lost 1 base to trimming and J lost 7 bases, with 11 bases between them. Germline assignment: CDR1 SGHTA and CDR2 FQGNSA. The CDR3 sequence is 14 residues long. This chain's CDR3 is CASSLGGGGQPQHF. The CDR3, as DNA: TGTGCCAGCAGCTTAGGTGGCGGGGGGCAGCCCCAGCATTTT.

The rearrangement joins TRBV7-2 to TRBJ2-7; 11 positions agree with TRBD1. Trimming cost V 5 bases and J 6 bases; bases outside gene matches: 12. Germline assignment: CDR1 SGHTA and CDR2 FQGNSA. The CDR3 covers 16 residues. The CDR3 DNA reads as TGTGCCAGCAGCACCCTCCCGGGACAGGGGGTGGGCGAGCAGTACTTC. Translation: CASSTLPGQGVGEQYF.

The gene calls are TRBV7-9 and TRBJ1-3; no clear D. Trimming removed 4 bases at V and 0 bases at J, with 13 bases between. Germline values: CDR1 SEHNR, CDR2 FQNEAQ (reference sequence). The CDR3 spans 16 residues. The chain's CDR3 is CASSSEVPYSGNTIYF. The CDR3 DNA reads TGTGCCAGCAGCTCAGAGGTCCCTTACTCTGGAAACACCATATATTTT.

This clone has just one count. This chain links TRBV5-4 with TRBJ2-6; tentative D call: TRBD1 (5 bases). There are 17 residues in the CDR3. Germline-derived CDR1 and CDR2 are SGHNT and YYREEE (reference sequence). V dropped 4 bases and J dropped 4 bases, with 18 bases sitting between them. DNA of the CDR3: TGTGCCAGCAGCCCGACATCACAGGCCCCCGGGGCCAACGTCCTGACTTTC. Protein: CASSPTSQAPGANVLTF.

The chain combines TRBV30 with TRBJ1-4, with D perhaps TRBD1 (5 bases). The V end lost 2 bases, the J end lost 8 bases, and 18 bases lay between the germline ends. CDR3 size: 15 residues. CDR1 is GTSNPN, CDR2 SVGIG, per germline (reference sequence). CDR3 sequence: CAWSPPGRRREKLFF. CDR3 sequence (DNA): TGTGCCTGGAGTCCACCGGGACGGCGGCGGGAAAAACTGTTTTTT.

CDR3 sequence reads: CASSLAQGAYNSPLHF. The CDR3 region has the DNA TGTGCCAGCAGCTTAGCGCAGGGGGCCTATAATTCACCCCTCCACTTT. The chain combines TRBV7-2 with TRBJ1-6; 7 bases agree with TRBD1. The CDR3 runs to 16 residues. V dropped 0 bases and J dropped 2; count of bases not matched to a gene: 1. CDR1 SGHTA and CDR2 FQGNSA come from the germline V gene.

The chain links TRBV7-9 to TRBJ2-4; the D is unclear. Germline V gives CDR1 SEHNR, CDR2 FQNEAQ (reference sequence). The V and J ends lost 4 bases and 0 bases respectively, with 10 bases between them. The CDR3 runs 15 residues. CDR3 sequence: CASSSGTRAKNIQYF. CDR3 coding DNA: TGTGCCAGCAGCTCCGGAACCCGAGCCAAAAACATTCAGTACTTC.

CDR3 coding DNA: TGTGCCAGCAGCTTAGGACTAAGACTAGCGGAACACCCCTACAATGAGCAGTTCTTC. Protein: CASSLGLRLAEHPYNEQFF. The chain couples TRBV7-2 to TRBJ2-1; 9 bases align to TRBD2. This CDR3 is 19 amino acids long. With 1 base clipped from V and 2 bases from J, the junction kept 12 bases outside the gene matches. Germline loops: CDR1 SGHTA, CDR2 FQGNSA.

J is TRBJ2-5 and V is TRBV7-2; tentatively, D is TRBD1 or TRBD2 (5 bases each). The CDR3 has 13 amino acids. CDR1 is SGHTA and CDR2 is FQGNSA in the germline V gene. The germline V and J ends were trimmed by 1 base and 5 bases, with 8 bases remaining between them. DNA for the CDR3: TGTGCCAGCAGCTTAGTGGGGGTGGAGACCCAGTACTTC. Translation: CASSLVGVETQYF.

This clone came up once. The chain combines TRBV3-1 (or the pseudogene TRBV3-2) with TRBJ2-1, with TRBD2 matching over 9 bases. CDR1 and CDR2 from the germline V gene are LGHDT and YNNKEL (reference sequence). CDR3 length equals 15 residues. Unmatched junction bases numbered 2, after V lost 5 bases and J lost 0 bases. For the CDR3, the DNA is TGTGCCAGCAGCAGAGCGGGGGGCTCCTACAATGAGCAGTTCTTC. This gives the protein CASSRAGGSYNEQFF.

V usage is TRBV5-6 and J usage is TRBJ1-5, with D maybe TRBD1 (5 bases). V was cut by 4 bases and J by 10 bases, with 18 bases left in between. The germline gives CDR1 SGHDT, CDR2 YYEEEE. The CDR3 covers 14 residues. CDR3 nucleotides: TGTGCCAGCAGCGCACGGGACCGCGCGTCACCCCAGCATTTT. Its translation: CASSARDRASPQHF. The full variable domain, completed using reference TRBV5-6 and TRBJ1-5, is DAGVTQSPTHLIKTRGQQVTLRCSPKSGHDTVSWYQQALGQGPQFIFQYYEEEERQRGNFPDRFSGHQFPNYSSELNVNALLLGDSALYLCASSARDRASPQHFGDGTRLSIL.

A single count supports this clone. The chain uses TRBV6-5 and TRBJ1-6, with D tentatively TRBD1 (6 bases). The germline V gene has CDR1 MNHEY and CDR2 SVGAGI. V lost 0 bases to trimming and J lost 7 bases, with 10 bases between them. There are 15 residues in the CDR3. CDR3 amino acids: CASSYSQGRNSPLHF. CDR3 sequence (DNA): TGTGCCAGCAGTTACTCACAGGGCCGAAATTCACCCCTCCACTTT.

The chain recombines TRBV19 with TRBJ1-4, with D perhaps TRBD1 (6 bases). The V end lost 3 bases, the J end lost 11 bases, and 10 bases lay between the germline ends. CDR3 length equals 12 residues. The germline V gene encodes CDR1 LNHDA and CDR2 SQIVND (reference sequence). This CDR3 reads CASSMAGEKLFF. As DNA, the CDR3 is TGTGCCAGTAGTATGGCAGGGGAGAAACTGTTTTTT.

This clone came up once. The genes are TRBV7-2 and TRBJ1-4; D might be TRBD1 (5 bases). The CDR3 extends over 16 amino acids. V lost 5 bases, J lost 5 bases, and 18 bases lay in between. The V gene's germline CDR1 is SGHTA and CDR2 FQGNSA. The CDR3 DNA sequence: TGTGCCAGCAGCCGGAAAACAGGCGCCTTAAATGAAAAACTGTTTTTT. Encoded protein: CASSRKTGALNEKLFF.

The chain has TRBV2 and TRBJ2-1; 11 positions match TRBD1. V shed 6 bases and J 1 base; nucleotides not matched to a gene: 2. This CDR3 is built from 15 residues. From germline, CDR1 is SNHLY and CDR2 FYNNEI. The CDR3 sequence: CASRGDRGSYNEQFF. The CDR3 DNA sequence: TGTGCCAGCAGGGGGGACAGGGGGTCCTACAATGAGCAGTTCTTC.

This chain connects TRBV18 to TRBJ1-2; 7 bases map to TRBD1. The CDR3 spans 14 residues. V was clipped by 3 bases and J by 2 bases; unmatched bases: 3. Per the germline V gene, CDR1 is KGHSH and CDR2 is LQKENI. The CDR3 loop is CASSPGQTNYGYTF. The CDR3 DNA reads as TGTGCCAGCTCACCGGGACAGACCAACTATGGCTACACCTTC.